Shown below are 7 T cell receptor beta chains from a single sample sequenced in a study of CD8 T cells in ankylosing spondylitis. Regarding the study as a whole: Seven to nine highly homologous variants formed a TCR beta motif that appeared characteristic of ankylosing spondylitis blood.

The antigens of these receptors remain unknown. TCRdb re-called the 5' RACE reads with MiXCR, one entry per CDR3 protein. The data contain about 800,000 distinct CDR3 sequences, 12% of them singletons. What was sequenced was blood, either unsorted or a sorted T cell fraction (not recorded which). The receptors originated from a male donor with ankylosing spondylitis.

This clonotype was seen a handful of times. The V call is TRBV20-1, the J call TRBJ1-4; D gene ambiguous. The CDR3 loop spans 12 amino acids. Germline CDR1 is DFQATT and CDR2 is SNEGSKA (reference sequence). V gave up 5 bases and J gave up 5 bases, with 9 bases separating them. DNA for the CDR3: TGCAGTGCTTTCGGGGAGAATGAAAAACTGTTTTTT. Amino acid sequence: CSAFGENEKLFF.

This clonotype was observed at least ten times. This rearrangement joins TRBV20-1 to TRBJ2-7, with 8 bases aligning to TRBD1. V gave up 3 bases and J gave up 4 bases; unmatched junction bases: 14. Germline CDR1 DFQATT, CDR2 SNEGSKA (reference sequence). There are 16 residues in the CDR3. The CDR3 is CSASLRGPASRYEQYF. The CDR3 region has the DNA TGCAGTGCTAGTCTCAGGGGGCCGGCTTCACGTTACGAGCAGTACTTC.

This chain joins TRBV6-1 and TRBJ2-6; 7 bases line up with TRBD1. The junction had 13 bases not matched to a gene; V was cut back by 6 bases and J by 2 bases. This CDR3 comprises 18 residues. CDR1 is MNHNS and CDR2 is SASEGT in the germline V gene. The CDR3 loop is CASSPRTGGITGANVLTF. CDR3 nucleotide sequence: TGTGCCAGCAGCCCACGGACAGGAGGAATTACTGGGGCCAACGTCCTGACTTTC.

This rearrangement joins TRBV30 to TRBJ2-7; the D is unclear. Germline loops: CDR1 GTSNPN, CDR2 SVGIG (reference sequence). Trimming took off 3 bases at V and 2 bases at J, with 17 bases between the two ends. This CDR3 contains 15 residues. CDR3 residues: CAWSRVGLVPYEQYF. CDR3 coding DNA: TGTGCCTGGAGCCGTGTAGGGCTAGTCCCCTACGAGCAGTACTTC.

The chain carries TRBV5-1 and TRBJ2-2; 10 nucleotides align to TRBD2. The germline CDR1 and CDR2 sequences are SGHRS and YFSETQ. The ends lost 3 bases at V and 6 bases at J; junction bases unmatched: 20. The CDR3 sequence is 20 residues long. The CDR3 DNA reads as TGCGCCAGCAGCTCAACCGGGGTTATTCCTAGCGGGAGATCCGCCGGGGAGCTGTTTTTT. Translated: CASSSTGVIPSGRSAGELFF.

The V and J genes are TRBV29-1 and TRBJ1-2, with D possibly being TRBD1 (6 bases). Germline CDR1 SQVTM, CDR2 ANQGSEA. Trimming left V 7 bases short and J 2 bases short, with 17 bases between. The CDR3 consists of 14 residues. DNA of the CDR3: TGCAGCGCGACAGGCGGGGGACACAACTATGGCTACACCTTC. Translating it yields CSATGGGHNYGYTF.

This clonotype was counted many times. One end of the junction is discordant with germline, which a read error may explain. The CDR3 loop is CSARERRIKAFF. In nucleotides, the CDR3 is TGCAGTGCGAGAGAGAGGAGAATTAAAGCTTTCTTT. This rearrangement joins TRBV20-1 to TRBJ1-1; D unclear. The germline CDR1 and CDR2 sequences are DFQATT and SNEGSKA (reference sequence). The CDR3 is made up of 12 amino acids.